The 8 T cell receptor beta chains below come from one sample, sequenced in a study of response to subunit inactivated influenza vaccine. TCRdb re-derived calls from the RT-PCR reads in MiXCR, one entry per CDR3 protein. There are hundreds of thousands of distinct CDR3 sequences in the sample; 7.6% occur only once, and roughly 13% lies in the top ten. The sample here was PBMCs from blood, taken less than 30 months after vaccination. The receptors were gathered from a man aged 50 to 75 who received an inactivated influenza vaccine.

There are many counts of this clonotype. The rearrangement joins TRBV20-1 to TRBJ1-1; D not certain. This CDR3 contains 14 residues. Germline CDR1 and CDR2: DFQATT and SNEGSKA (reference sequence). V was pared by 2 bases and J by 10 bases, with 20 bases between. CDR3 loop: CSARPLDPALGAFF. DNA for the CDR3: TGCAGTGCTAGACCTTTGGACCCGGCACTTGGAGCTTTCTTT.

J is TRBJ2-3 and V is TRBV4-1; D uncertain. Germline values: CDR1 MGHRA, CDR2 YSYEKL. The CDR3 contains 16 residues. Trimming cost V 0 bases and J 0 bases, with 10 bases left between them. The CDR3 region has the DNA TGCGCCAGCAGCCAAGATAAGATCCGGAGCACAGATACGCAGTATTTT. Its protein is CASSQDKIRSTDTQYF.

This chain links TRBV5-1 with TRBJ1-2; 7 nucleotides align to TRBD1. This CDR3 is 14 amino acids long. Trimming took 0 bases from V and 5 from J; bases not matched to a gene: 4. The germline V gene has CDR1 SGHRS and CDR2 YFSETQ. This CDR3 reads CASSLDRGLYGYTF. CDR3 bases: TGCGCCAGCAGCTTGGACAGGGGTCTATATGGCTACACCTTC.

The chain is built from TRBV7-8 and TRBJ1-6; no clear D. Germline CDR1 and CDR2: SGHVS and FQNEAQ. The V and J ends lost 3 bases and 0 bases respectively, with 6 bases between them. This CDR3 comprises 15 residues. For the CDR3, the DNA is TGTGCCAGCAGCTTTGGCAGCTCCTATAATTCACCCCTCCACTTT. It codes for CASSFGSSYNSPLHF.

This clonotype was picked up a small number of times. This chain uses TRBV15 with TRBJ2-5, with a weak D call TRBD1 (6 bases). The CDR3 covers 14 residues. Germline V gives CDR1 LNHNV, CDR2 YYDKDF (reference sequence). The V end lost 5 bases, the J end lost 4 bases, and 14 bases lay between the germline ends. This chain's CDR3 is CATSGDTSAETQYF. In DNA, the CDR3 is TGTGCCACCAGCGGGGACACCTCCGCAGAGACCCAGTACTTC.

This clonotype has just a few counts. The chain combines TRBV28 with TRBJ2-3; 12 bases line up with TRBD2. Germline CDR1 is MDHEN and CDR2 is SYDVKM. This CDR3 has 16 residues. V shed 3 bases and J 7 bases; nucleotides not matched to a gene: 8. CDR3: CASSFGLAGGLNTQYF. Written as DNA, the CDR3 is TGTGCCAGCAGTTTCGGGCTAGCGGGAGGGCTAAATACGCAGTATTTT.

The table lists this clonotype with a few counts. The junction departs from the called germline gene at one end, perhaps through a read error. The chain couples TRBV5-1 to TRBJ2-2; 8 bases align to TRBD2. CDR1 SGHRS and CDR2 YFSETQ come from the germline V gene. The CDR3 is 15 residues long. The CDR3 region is CASSWSSGDTGELFF. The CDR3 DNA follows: TGCGCCAGCAGCTGGAGTAGCGGGGATACCGGAGAGCTGTTTTTT.

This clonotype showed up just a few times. This chain's CDR3 is CASSPGLAGHTGLNEQFF. CDR3 bases: TGTGCCAGCAGCCCTGGACTAGCGGGCCATACCGGACTTAATGAGCAGTTCTTC. The chain has TRBV6-4 and TRBJ2-1, with TRBD2 matching 11 bases. The CDR3 is 18 amino acids. J was trimmed by 7 bases and V by 6 bases; bases with no gene match: 17. CDR1 is MRHNA, CDR2 SNTAGT, per germline.